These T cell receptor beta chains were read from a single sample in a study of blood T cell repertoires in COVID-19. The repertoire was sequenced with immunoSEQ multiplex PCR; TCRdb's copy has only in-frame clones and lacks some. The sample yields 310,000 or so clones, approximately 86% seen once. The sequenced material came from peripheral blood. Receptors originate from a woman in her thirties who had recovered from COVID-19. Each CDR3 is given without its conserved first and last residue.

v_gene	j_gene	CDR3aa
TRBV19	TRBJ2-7	ASSGDGYEQY
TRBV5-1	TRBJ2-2	ASGAGGANTGELF
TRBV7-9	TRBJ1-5	ASSLGSGGDQPQH
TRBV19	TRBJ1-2	ASSLPSDSFYGYT
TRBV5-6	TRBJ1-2	ASSLTTGNYGYT
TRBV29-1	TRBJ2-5	SVESGLRETQY
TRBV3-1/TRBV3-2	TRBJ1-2	ASSHIKGYYGYT
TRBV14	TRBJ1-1	ASSQHTGGSREAF
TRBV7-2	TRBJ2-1	ASSLAGGNEQF
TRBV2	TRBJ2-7	ASTLAGGGNEQY
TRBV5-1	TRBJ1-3	ASSRAGTEQGNTIY
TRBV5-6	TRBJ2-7	ASSREQGYEQY
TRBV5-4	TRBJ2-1	ASSLGKGAIYNEQF
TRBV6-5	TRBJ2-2	ASRLAGVSGELF
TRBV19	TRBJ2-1	ASSRGNPPHEQF
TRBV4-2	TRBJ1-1	ASSQEGGSGTEAF
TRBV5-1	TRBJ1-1	ASSSSPQGSTEAF
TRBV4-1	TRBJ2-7	ASSHVGRGSSYEQY
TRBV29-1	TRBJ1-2	SVEIVIASFGYGYT
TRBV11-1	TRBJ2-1	ASSPSRRDYNEQF
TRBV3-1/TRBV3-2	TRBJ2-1	ASSQGEGNEQF
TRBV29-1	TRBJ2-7	SVTWDRAYEQY
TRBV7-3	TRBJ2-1	ASSLTGGAANEQF
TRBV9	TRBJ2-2	ASTRDSNTGELF
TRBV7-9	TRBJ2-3	ASSPGQGISDTQY
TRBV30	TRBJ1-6	AWGAGDFGSPLH
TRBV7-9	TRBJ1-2	ASMGTGGPDYGYT
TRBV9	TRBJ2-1	ASSVAATFDNEQF
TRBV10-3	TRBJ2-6	AISESTPGSGANVLT